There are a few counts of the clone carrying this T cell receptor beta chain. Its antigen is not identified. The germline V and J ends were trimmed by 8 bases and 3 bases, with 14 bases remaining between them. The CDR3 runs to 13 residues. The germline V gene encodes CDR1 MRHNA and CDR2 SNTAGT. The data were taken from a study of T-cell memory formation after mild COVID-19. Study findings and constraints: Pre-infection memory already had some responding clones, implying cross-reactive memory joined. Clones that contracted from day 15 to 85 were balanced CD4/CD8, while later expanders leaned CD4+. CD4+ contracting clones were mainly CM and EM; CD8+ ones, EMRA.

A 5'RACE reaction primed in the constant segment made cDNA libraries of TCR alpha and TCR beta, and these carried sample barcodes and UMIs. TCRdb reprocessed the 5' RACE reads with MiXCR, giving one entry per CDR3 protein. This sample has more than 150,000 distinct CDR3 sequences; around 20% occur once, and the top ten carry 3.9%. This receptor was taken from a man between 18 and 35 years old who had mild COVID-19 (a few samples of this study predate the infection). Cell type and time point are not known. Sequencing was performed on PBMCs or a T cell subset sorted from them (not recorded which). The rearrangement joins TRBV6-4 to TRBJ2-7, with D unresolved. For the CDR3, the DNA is TGTGCCAGCTACGGATCCGGCGGCTACGAGCAGTACTTC. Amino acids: CASYGSGGYEQYF.